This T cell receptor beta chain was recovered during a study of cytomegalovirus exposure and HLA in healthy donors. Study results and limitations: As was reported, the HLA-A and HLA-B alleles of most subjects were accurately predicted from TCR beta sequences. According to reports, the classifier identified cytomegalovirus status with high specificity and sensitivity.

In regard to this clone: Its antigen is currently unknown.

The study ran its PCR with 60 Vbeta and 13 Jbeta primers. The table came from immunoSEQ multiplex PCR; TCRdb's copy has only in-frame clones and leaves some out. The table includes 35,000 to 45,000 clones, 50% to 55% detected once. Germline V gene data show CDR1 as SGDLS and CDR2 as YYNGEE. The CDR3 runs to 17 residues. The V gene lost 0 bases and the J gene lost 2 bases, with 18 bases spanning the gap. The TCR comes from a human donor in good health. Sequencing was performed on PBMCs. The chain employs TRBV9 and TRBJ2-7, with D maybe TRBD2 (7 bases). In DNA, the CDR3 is TGTGCCAGCAGCGTAGCGCTTCGGGGGGCCTTGGCCTACGAGCAGTACTTC. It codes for CASSVALRGALAYEQYF.